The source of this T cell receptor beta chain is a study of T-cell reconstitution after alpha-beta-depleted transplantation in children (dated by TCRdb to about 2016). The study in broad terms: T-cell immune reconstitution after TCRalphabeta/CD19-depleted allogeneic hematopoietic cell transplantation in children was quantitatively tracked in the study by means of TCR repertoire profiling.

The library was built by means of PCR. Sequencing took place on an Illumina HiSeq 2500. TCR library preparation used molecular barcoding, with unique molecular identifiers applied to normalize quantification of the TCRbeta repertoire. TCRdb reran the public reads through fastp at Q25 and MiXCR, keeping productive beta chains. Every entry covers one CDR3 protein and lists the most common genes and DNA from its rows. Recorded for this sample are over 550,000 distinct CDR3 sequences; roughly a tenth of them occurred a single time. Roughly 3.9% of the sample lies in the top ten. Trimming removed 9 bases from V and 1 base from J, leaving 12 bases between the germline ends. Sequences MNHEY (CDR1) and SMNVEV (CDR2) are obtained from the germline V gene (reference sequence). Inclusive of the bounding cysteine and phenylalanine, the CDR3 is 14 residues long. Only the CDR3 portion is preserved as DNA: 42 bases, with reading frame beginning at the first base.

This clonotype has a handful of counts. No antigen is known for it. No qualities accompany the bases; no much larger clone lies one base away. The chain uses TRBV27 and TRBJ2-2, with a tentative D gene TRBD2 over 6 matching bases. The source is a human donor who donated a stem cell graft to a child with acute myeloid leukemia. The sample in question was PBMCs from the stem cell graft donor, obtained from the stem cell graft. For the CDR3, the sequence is CASWDSGNTGELFF. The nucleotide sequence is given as TGTGCCAGTTGGGATAGCGGGAACACCGGGGAGCTGTTTTTT.